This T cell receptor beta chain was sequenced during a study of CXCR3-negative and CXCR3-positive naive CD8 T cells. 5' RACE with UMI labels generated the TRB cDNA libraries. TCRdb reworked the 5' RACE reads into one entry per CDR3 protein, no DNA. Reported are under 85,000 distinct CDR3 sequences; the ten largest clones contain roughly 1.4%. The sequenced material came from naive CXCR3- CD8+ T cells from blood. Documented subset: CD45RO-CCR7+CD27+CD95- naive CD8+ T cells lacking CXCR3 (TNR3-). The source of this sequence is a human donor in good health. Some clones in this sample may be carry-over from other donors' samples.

The CDR3 sequence: CASSSWTRENIQYF. The chain carries TRBV7-9 and TRBJ2-4; TCRdb picks TRBD1, but there is no DNA to check that call. Germline V gene lookup returns CDR1 SEHNR and CDR2 FQNEAQ (reference sequence). The CDR3 contains 14 residues.